This T cell receptor (beta chain) was sequenced during a study of post-analysis software for immune sequencing data (dated by TCRdb to the mid-2010s). For the study in its entirety: The recorded disease courses included relapsing-remitting, secondary progressive and progressive-relapsing multiple sclerosis, and some patients had no subtype annotation. The patient repertoires were compared against fewer than twelve previously published healthy control repertoires obtained from donors aged about 6 to 26 years. A subset of samples was prepared in parallel using single-end sample barcoding, then pooled and co-amplified after Illumina adapter ligation. What the authors observed across the whole study: Direct clustering with F measure revealed strong co-clustering of samples prepared in the same batch, which led to a batch-effect correction. The multiple sclerosis patient group was slightly younger than the control group. Multiple sclerosis patients had significantly lower normalized Chao1 diversity than controls, a result that suggests substantial peripheral T-cell clonal expansion. Significantly higher frequencies in patients than in controls were found for about 5 TRBV segments, including TRBV5-6, TRBV5-1 and TRBV20-1.

Library prep was done by PCR. This sample was sequenced with an Illumina HiSeq 2500. To reduce PCR and sequencing biases, unique molecular identifiers were incorporated into the TCR beta cDNA libraries. Per 1 to 10 million input T cells, 500,000 or so cDNA molecules were obtained, such that each molecule approximated one T cell. The patient libraries were prepared and sequenced using the same protocol as the earlier healthy control dataset. Samples belonging to the same batch were prepared together, multiplexed and sequenced on a shared HiSeq lane. The published analysis was carried out like this. Raw barcoded reads were processed with MIGEC, discarding single-read molecular identifier groups before consensus assembly and CDR3 extraction. VDJtools was used for post-analysis of the clonotype tables, and diversity was normalized by down-sampling every dataset to the size of the smallest sample. Repertoire overlap clustering matched CDR3 amino acid but not nucleotide sequences to correct batch-related cross-sample contamination. The public reads were reanalyzed by TCRdb: fastp trimming at Q25, MiXCR alignment, in-frame beta chains only. A single entry per CDR3 protein holds the most common genes and DNA from its merged rows. It is TCRdb's table, rather than the study itself, that gives the V and J calls and clone size. The sample table lists hundreds of thousands of distinct CDR3 sequences, roughly 29% of them with a count of one. Clones ranked in the top ten supply around 0.6% of the sample.

Reading the germline V gene gives CDR1 MNHEY and CDR2 SVGAGI. The cysteine opens and the phenylalanine closes a CDR3 of 14 amino acids. Just the 42-base CDR3 DNA is kept, in frame starting at base 1. V lost 6 bases and J lost 10 bases; the stretch between them is 16 bases long. To demonstrate the VDJtools post-analysis software, the study profiled TCR beta repertoires from the peripheral blood of about a dozen young patients with multiple sclerosis. The patients with multiple sclerosis were children and adolescents between about 6 and 17 years of age. Notes on this clonotype: It has no known antigen specificity. No much larger clone is present one base from it, and per-base qualities are unavailable.

The TCR was taken from a girl under 18 with multiple sclerosis. Sequenced: blood. The sequence is built from TRBV6-5 and TRBJ1-6; a tentative D match to TRBD1 spans 6 bases. The CDR3 reads as follows: CASRLRGESSPLHF. The DNA is as follows: TGTGCCAGCAGGCTTAGGGGGGAGAGCTCACCCCTCCACTTT.